These 18 T cell receptor beta chains were sequenced from one sample in a study of tumor-infiltrating lymphocytes in localized non-small cell lung cancer. Repertoires were generated with immunoSEQ multiplex PCR, while TCRdb's copy carries only in-frame clones and drops some. This repertoire shows fewer than 20,000 clones, about 65% found once; its top ten account for 9.4%. Source material: lung tumor tissue. These receptors originate from a human donor with non-small cell lung cancer.

This clone was seen only once. The chain couples TRBV11-2 to TRBJ1-5, with TRBD1 as a possible D gene (5 bases). V was cut by 5 bases and J by 4 bases, with 15 bases left in between. Per the germline V gene, CDR1 is SGHAT and CDR2 is FQNNGV. CDR3 length: 15 residues. The CDR3 protein is CASSPDRDLNQPQHF. For the CDR3, the DNA is TGTGCCAGCAGCCCCGACAGAGACTTAAATCAGCCCCAGCATTTT.

This chain joins TRBV9 and TRBJ2-5; the D gene could be TRBD1 or TRBD2 (5 bases each). The CDR3 has 14 amino acids. Trimming shortened V by 3 bases and J by 5 bases, and 14 bases separated the two germline ends. Germline values: CDR1 SGDLS, CDR2 YYNGEE. The CDR3 loop reads CASSGTGRRETQYF. The CDR3 region has the DNA TGTGCCAGCAGCGGAACAGGACGGAGGGAGACCCAGTACTTC.

The J gene is TRBJ1-3, the V gene TRBV28; 7 positions match TRBD1. Germline V gene data show CDR1 as MDHEN and CDR2 as SYDVKM. This CDR3 is 16 amino acids long. The V gene end was trimmed by 3 bases and the J gene end by 0 bases; junction bases not matched to a gene: 5. Here the CDR3 reads CASSFNRGGSGNTIYF. In DNA, the CDR3 is TGTGCCAGCAGTTTCAACAGGGGAGGCTCTGGAAACACCATATATTTT. The full variable domain, rest sourced from reference TRBV28 and TRBJ1-3, is DVKVTQSSRYLVKRTGEKVFLECVQDMDHENMFWYRQDPGLGLRLIYFSYDVKMKEKGDIPEGYSVSREKKERFSLILESASTNQTSMYLCASSFNRGGSGNTIYFGEGSWLTVV.

The rearrangement links TRBV5-1 to TRBJ1-5; the D gene is possibly TRBD1 (6 bases). Trimming took off 0 bases at V and 4 bases at J, with 11 bases between the two ends. The CDR3 totals 15 residues. Germline CDR1 reads SGHRS; CDR2 reads YFSETQ. The CDR3 here is CASSLDGTMNQPQHF. The DNA for the CDR3 is TGCGCCAGCAGCTTGGATGGGACAATGAATCAGCCCCAGCATTTT.

J is TRBJ2-2 and V is TRBV4-2; TRBD2 aligns across 7 bases. The CDR3 consists of 15 residues. The V gene end was trimmed by 4 bases and the J gene end by 2 bases; junction bases not matched to a gene: 4. Germline V gives CDR1 LGHNA, CDR2 YNFKEQ. CDR3 in amino acids: CASSPRDYNTGELFF. DNA for the CDR3: TGTGCCAGCAGCCCCCGGGACTACAACACCGGGGAGCTGTTTTTT.

This chain connects TRBV15 to TRBJ2-7, with a tentative D call TRBD2 (6 bases). Trimming removed 0 bases at V and 6 bases at J, with 15 bases between. Germline assignment: CDR1 LNHNV and CDR2 YYDKDF (reference sequence). The length of the CDR3 is 15 residues. CDR3 sequence reads: CATSRDPELRGEQYF. As DNA, the CDR3 is TGTGCCACCAGCAGAGACCCAGAATTGCGGGGCGAGCAGTACTTC.

The chain couples TRBV27 to TRBJ2-1; D unclear. Germline CDR1 reads MNHEY; CDR2 reads SMNVEV (reference sequence). This CDR3 comprises 14 residues. V was shortened by 4 bases and J by 10 bases, with 17 bases between the two germline ends. CDR3 coding DNA: TGTGCCAGCAGTTCGCCCGGCCTCCCCAGGGAGCAGTTCTTC. This codes for CASSSPGLPREQFF.

CDR3 nucleotide sequence: TGCGCCAGCAGCGAACCGCCCAGTGGCAGCACAGATACGCAGTATTTT. Translated: CASSEPPSGSTDTQYF. This chain connects TRBV10-2 to TRBJ2-3; D not certain. Germline V gives CDR1 WSHSY, CDR2 SAAADI. V lost 6 bases and J lost 0, with 16 bases in between. CDR3 length: 16 amino acids.

V usage is TRBV30 and J usage is TRBJ2-2; tentatively, D is TRBD1 (5 bases). The ends were cut back, 1 base at V and 4 bases at J, with 13 bases in the middle. Germline V gene lookup returns CDR1 GTSNPN and CDR2 SVGIG (reference sequence). The CDR3 spans 15 residues. The CDR3 nucleotides read TGTGCCTGGAGTGGGACATTTCGAGGCACCGGGGAGCTGTTTTTT. Amino acids: CAWSGTFRGTGELFF.

A few counts support this clone. V is TRBV25-1 and J is TRBJ1-4; D is unclear. CDR1 and CDR2 (germline): MGHDK, SYGVNS. The CDR3 has 13 amino acids. The V and J ends lost 4 bases and 8 bases respectively, with 11 bases between them. CDR3 nucleotides: TGTGCCAGCAGTGGTGCGAAGATGGAAAAACTGTTTTTT. It encodes CASSGAKMEKLFF.

This clone was picked up one time. This chain joins TRBV5-6 and TRBJ1-3, with D possibly TRBD1 on 5 matching bases. This CDR3 spans 12 amino acids. With 3 bases removed from V and 10 bases from J, the gap between germline ends came to 11 bases. Germline CDR1 reads SGHDT; CDR2 reads YYEEEE. CDR3: CASSWSGKTIYF. The CDR3 nucleotides read TGTGCCAGCAGCTGGTCAGGGAAAACCATATATTTT.

The genes are TRBV10-2 and TRBJ2-2; 9 bases map to TRBD2. In germline, CDR1 is WSHSY, CDR2 SAAADI. Losses at the gene ends were 8 bases for V and 4 bases for J; bases not matched to a gene: 5. CDR3 length: 14 amino acids. The CDR3 DNA sequence: TGCGCCAGCGCCGCGGGGGGGCGCACCGGGGAGCTGTTTTTT. Amino acid sequence: CASAAGGRTGELFF.

CDR3 in DNA: TGTGCCAGCGACCCTAGGCGGGGAGGCTACAATGAGCAGTTCTTC. Protein sequence: CASDPRRGGYNEQFF. The chain is built from TRBV6-1 and TRBJ2-1; maybe TRBD2 (6 bases). The CDR3 has 15 residues. Germline loops: CDR1 MNHNS, CDR2 SASEGT. V shed 8 bases and J shed 3 bases, with 17 bases lying between them.

The chain links TRBV28 to TRBJ1-5, with 8 bases matching TRBD1. CDR3 length equals 15 residues. CDR1 MDHEN and CDR2 SYDVKM come from the germline V gene. Trimming removed 6 bases from V and 4 bases from J; junction bases left unmatched: 8. CDR3 sequence (DNA): TGTGCCAGCAGAACCGACAGGGGAAGGAATCAGCCCCAGCATTTT. Protein: CASRTDRGRNQPQHF. Together with reference TRBV28 and TRBJ1-5, the CDR3 gives the full variable domain: DVKVTQSSRYLVKRTGEKVFLECVQDMDHENMFWYRQDPGLGLRLIYFSYDVKMKEKGDIPEGYSVSREKKERFSLILESASTNQTSMYLCASRTDRGRNQPQHFGDGTRLSIL.

This clone showed up just a few times. J is TRBJ1-1 and V is TRBV7-2; D may be TRBD1 (6 bases). Germline CDR1 reads SGHTA; CDR2 reads FQGNSA. The CDR3 is made up of 13 amino acids. The V gene lost 3 bases and the J gene lost 4 bases, with 9 bases spanning the gap. CDR3 sequence reads: CASSLGGPTEAFF. CDR3 DNA sequence: TGTGCCAGCAGCTTGGGGGGCCCCACTGAAGCTTTCTTT. The whole variable domain, filled in from reference TRBV7-2 and TRBJ1-1, reads GAGVSQSPSNKVTEKGKDVELRCDPISGHTALYWYRQSLGQGLEFLIYFQGNSAPDKSGLPSDRFSAERTGGSVSTLTIQRTQQEDSAVYLCASSLGGPTEAFFGQGTRLTVV.

This clone was observed a few times. This same CDR3 is encoded by further DNA sequences in the sample. This chain joins TRBV6-5 and TRBJ2-7; 10 bases align to TRBD2. This CDR3 has 15 amino acids. Germline assignment: CDR1 MNHEY and CDR2 SVGAGI. The V and J ends lost 2 bases and 8 bases, in that order; junction bases with no gene match: 9. CDR3 amino acids: CASSYRLLAGTQQYF. Here the CDR3 DNA reads TGTGCCAGCAGTTACCGCTTACTAGCGGGAACTCAGCAGTACTTC.

V is TRBV2 and J is TRBJ1-2, with D hard to call. Trimming took off 5 bases at V and 4 bases at J, with 11 bases between the two ends. The germline gives CDR1 SNHLY, CDR2 FYNNEI. The CDR3 consists of 13 residues. The CDR3 DNA reads TGTGCCAGCAGTTCCGGGTTGGGCTATGGCTACACCTTC. Amino acid sequence: CASSSGLGYGYTF. The full variable domain, with the rest looked up from reference TRBV2 and TRBJ1-2, is EPEVTQTPSHQVTQMGQEVILRCVPISNHLYFYWYRQILGQKVEFLVSFYNNEISEKSEIFDDQFSVERPDGSNFTLKIRSTKLEDSAMYFCASSSGLGYGYTFGSGTRLTVV.

The V and J genes are TRBV4-3 and TRBJ2-7; D uncertain. V dropped 1 base and J dropped 0 bases, with 10 bases sitting between them. The CDR3 loop spans 15 amino acids. Germline CDR1 LGHNA, CDR2 YSLEER. This CDR3 is CASSQVWENSYEQYF. Here the CDR3 DNA reads TGCGCCAGCAGCCAAGTTTGGGAAAACTCCTACGAGCAGTACTTC.